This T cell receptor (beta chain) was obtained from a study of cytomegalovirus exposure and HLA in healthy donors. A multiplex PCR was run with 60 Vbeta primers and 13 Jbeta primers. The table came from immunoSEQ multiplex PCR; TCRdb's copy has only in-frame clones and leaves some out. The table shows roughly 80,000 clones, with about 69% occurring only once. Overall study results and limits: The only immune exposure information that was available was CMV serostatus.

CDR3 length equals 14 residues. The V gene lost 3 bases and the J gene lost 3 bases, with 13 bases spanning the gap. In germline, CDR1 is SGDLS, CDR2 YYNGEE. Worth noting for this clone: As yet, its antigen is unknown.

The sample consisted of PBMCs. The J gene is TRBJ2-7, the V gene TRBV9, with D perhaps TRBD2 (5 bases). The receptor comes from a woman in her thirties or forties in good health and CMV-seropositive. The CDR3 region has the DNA TGTGCCAGCAGCGCAGAAGACTATTTCTACGAGCAGTACTTC. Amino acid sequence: CASSAEDYFYEQYF. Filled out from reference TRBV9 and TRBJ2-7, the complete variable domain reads DSGVTQTPKHLITATGQRVTLRCSPRSGDLSVYWYQQSLDQGLQFLIQYYNGEERAKGNILERFSAQQFPDLHSELNLSSLELGDSALYFCASSAEDYFYEQYFGPGTRLTVT.